Below are 29 T cell receptor beta chains sequenced from a single sample in a study of PD-1 blockade in classical Hodgkin lymphoma. Some clones are missing from TCRdb's copy, which holds only in-frame ones; the method was immunoSEQ multiplex PCR. This sample has just over 25,000 clones, with around 64% found just once. The patients all showed relapse after autologous stem cell transplantation, while their brentuximab vedotin exposure varied. The starting material was peripheral blood mononuclear cells (PBMCs), obtained before the second cycle of nivolumab. These receptor sequences come from a human donor with classical Hodgkin lymphoma.

V and J are TRBV7-2 and TRBJ2-5; D is uncertain. With 5 bases removed from V and 4 bases from J, the gap between germline ends came to 11 bases. CDR1 is SGHTA and CDR2 is FQGNSA in the germline V gene. This CDR3 comprises 13 residues. CDR3 protein: CASSPSVGETQYF. DNA of the CDR3: TGTGCCAGCAGCCCAAGTGTAGGAGAGACCCAGTACTTC.

This clone came up once. This chain joins TRBV7-9 and TRBJ2-5; D gene unclear. CDR1 is SEHNR, CDR2 FQNEAQ, per germline (reference sequence). There are 14 residues in the CDR3. Trimming left V 4 bases short and J 5 bases short, with 14 bases between. CDR3 DNA: TGTGCCAGCAGCTCCGAGGTACTATTGGAGACCCAGTACTTC. Residues: CASSSEVLLETQYF. Full variable domain (missing parts from reference TRBV7-9 and TRBJ2-5): DTGVSQNPRHKITKRGQNVTFRCDPISEHNRLYWYRQTLGQGPEFLTYFQNEAQLEKSRLLSDRFSAERPKGSFSTLEIQRTEQGDSAMYLCASSSEVLLETQYFGPGTRLLVL.

The rearrangement joins TRBV19 to TRBJ2-7; the match to TRBD2 covers 7 bases. V lost 0 bases and J lost 3; bases outside the gene matches: 11. CDR1 is LNHDA and CDR2 is SQIVND in the germline V gene (reference sequence). The CDR3 spans 17 residues. CDR3 loop: CASSIESSGKTVYEQYF. The CDR3 nucleotides are TGTGCCAGTAGTATAGAGTCCAGCGGGAAGACCGTCTACGAGCAGTACTTC.

V and J are TRBV6-1 and TRBJ1-5; no firm D call. Trimming took 8 bases from V and 2 from J, leaving 10 bases between them. This CDR3 is built from 13 residues. Germline assignment: CDR1 MNHNS and CDR2 SASEGT. CDR3 protein: CASQNWGNQPQHF. CDR3 nucleotide sequence: TGTGCCAGCCAAAATTGGGGCAATCAGCCCCAGCATTTT.

This clone appeared a few times. V and J are TRBV29-1 and TRBJ2-7, with 11 bases lining up with TRBD2. V gave up 0 bases and J gave up 5 bases; unmatched junction bases: 9. Germline loops: CDR1 SQVTM, CDR2 ANQGSEA. This CDR3 region has 16 residues. This CDR3 reads CSVEESNLAGGDEQYF. The CDR3 region has the DNA TGCAGCGTTGAAGAATCGAATCTAGCGGGAGGCGACGAGCAGTACTTC.

This clone was observed a handful of times. The chain recombines TRBV7-2 with TRBJ2-7; D uncertain. The CDR3 contains 16 residues. V was cut by 1 base and J by 0 bases, with 13 bases left in between. Germline CDR1 SGHTA, CDR2 FQGNSA. The CDR3 coding sequence is TGTGCCAGCAGCTTAGAGGTTGGGGTCGGCTCCTACGAGCAGTACTTC. It translates to CASSLEVGVGSYEQYF.

This sequence joins TRBV5-1 and TRBJ1-6; no definite D call. There are 15 residues in the CDR3. The germline V and J ends were trimmed by 0 bases and 7 bases, with 11 bases remaining between them. The V gene's germline CDR1 is SGHRS and CDR2 YFSETQ. The CDR3 region has the DNA TGCGCCAGCAGCTTGGAACAGCAGTCGAATTCACCCCTCCACTTT. Protein sequence: CASSLEQQSNSPLHF.

The chain uses TRBV19 and TRBJ1-6; 9 bases line up with TRBD1. V was clipped by 5 bases and J by 7 bases; unmatched bases: 9. The CDR3 spans 16 residues. Germline CDR1 and CDR2: LNHDA and SQIVND (reference sequence). This chain's CDR3 is CASSGTGNSGNSPLHF. The CDR3 bases are TGTGCCAGTAGTGGGACAGGGAATTCGGGGAATTCACCCCTCCACTTT.

The chain couples TRBV7-9 to TRBJ2-7; 7 bases are shared with TRBD2. The CDR3 consists of 13 residues. Germline V gene lookup returns CDR1 SEHNR and CDR2 FQNEAQ (reference sequence). Germline trimming cut 3 bases from V and 3 bases from J; bases unmatched to any gene: 2. CDR3 sequence reads: CASSLGGIYEQYF. CDR3 DNA sequence: TGTGCCAGCAGCTTGGGGGGGATCTACGAGCAGTACTTC.

The chain is built from TRBV18 and TRBJ2-7; D remains ambiguous. Germline CDR1 is KGHSH and CDR2 is LQKENI. CDR3 length equals 16 residues. Trimming shortened V by 0 bases and J by 6 bases, and 18 bases separated the two germline ends. CDR3: CASSPPIGPQGSEQYF. CDR3 coding DNA: TGTGCCAGCTCACCACCGATCGGCCCTCAAGGATCCGAGCAGTACTTC.

This clone was picked up one time. This rearrangement joins TRBV5-1 to TRBJ2-7, with 9 nucleotides matching TRBD2. Germline trimming cut 0 bases from V and 8 bases from J; bases unmatched to any gene: 3. This CDR3 comprises 13 residues. Per the germline V gene, CDR1 is SGHRS and CDR2 is YFSETQ. The CDR3 loop is CASSLGLAGKQYF. The DNA of the CDR3 is TGCGCCAGCAGCTTGGGGCTAGCGGGAAAGCAGTACTTC. Based on the CDR3 plus reference TRBV5-1 and TRBJ2-7, the full variable domain is KAGVTQTPRYLIKTRGQQVTLSCSPISGHRSVSWYQQTPGQGLQFLFEYFSETQRNKGNFPGRFSGRQFSNSRSEMNVSTLELGDSALYLCASSLGLAGKQYFGPGTRLTVT.

The genes are TRBV30 and TRBJ1-6; D may be TRBD1 (6 bases). This CDR3 contains 13 residues. Trimming left V 1 base short and J 14 bases short, with 15 bases between. The V gene's germline CDR1 is GTSNPN and CDR2 SVGIG (reference sequence). The CDR3 region has the DNA TGTGCCTGGAGTGGGGACAACCAATTCACCCTCCACTTT. Its protein is CAWSGDNQFTLHF.

A single count supports this clone. This sequence joins TRBV6-1 and TRBJ2-1; a possible D gene is TRBD2 (6 bases). CDR3 length equals 15 residues. Looked up from germline, CDR1 is MNHNS and CDR2 is SASEGT. V was clipped by 7 bases and J by 5 bases, with 18 bases between them. The CDR3 region has the DNA TGTGCCAGCATCGAAGTTGGAGGGCCCAACAATGAGCAGTTCTTC. This translates into CASIEVGGPNNEQFF.

The chain recombines TRBV11-2 with TRBJ2-1; D is undetermined. The CDR3 sequence is 16 residues long. Germline CDR1 reads SGHAT; CDR2 reads FQNNGV. Between the trimmed V and J ends, which lost 1 base and 10 bases, there was a span of 20 bases. CDR3 loop: CASSLAVKTPGEEQFF. CDR3 nucleotide sequence: TGTGCCAGCAGCTTAGCGGTGAAGACTCCCGGTGAGGAGCAGTTCTTC.

The genes are TRBV13 and TRBJ2-7; 10 bases line up with TRBD1. CDR1 PRHDT and CDR2 FYEKMQ come from the germline V gene (reference sequence). This CDR3 comprises 14 residues. Trimming at V came to 2 bases and at J to 5 bases, leaving 3 bases not matched to a gene. The CDR3 bases are TGTGCCAGCAGCTTACGACAGGGGGCGGACGAGCAGTACTTC. Its translation: CASSLRQGADEQYF.

The chain has TRBV4-3 and TRBJ1-2; D not certain. Germline V gene lookup returns CDR1 LGHNA and CDR2 YSLEER. Trimming took 0 bases from V and 6 from J, leaving 5 bases between them. This CDR3 is built from 12 residues. The CDR3 nucleotides are TGCGCCAGCAGCCAAGATAGTCATGGCTACACCTTC. It encodes CASSQDSHGYTF.

This rearrangement joins TRBV19 to TRBJ2-5; 9 bases agree with TRBD1. Looked up from germline, CDR1 is LNHDA and CDR2 is SQIVND (reference sequence). With V trimmed by 6 bases and J by 2 bases, 10 bases remained unmatched. This CDR3 contains 16 residues. The CDR3 protein is CASRGGTGHYQETQYF. The CDR3 DNA reads TGTGCCAGTAGGGGGGGGACAGGGCATTATCAAGAGACCCAGTACTTC.

The gene calls are TRBV28 and TRBJ2-2; D uncertain. From germline, CDR1 is MDHEN and CDR2 SYDVKM. Deletions cut 6 bases from V and 7 bases from J, with 12 bases between. There are 13 residues in the CDR3. CDR3 sequence (DNA): TGTGCCAGCAGGACTCAGGTCCTCGGGGAGCTGTTTTTT. It yields the protein CASRTQVLGELFF.

The chain has TRBV5-1 and TRBJ2-1, with 9 bases lining up with TRBD1. The germline V gene encodes CDR1 SGHRS and CDR2 YFSETQ. The CDR3 has 17 amino acids. Germline trimming cut 6 bases from V and 3 bases from J; bases unmatched to any gene: 13. The CDR3 sequence is CASTPHAGTGIYNEQFF. CDR3 DNA sequence: TGCGCCAGCACGCCTCATGCCGGGACAGGGATCTACAATGAGCAGTTCTTC. Based on the CDR3 plus reference TRBV5-1 and TRBJ2-1, the full variable domain is KAGVTQTPRYLIKTRGQQVTLSCSPISGHRSVSWYQQTPGQGLQFLFEYFSETQRNKGNFPGRFSGRQFSNSRSEMNVSTLELGDSALYLCASTPHAGTGIYNEQFFGPGTRLTVL.

In regard to this clone: Other DNA sequences of this sample code for an identical CDR3. The chain employs TRBV28 and TRBJ2-3, with D perhaps TRBD2 (6 bases). Germline CDR1 MDHEN, CDR2 SYDVKM. Trimming removed 3 bases from V and 1 base from J, with 8 bases in between. This CDR3 is built from 14 residues. The DNA for the CDR3 is TGTGCCAGCAGTTTTGTAGCGGGCACAGATACGCAGTATTTT. This encodes CASSFVAGTDTQYF.

This chain joins TRBV6-5 and TRBJ2-2; no firm D call. V lost 2 bases, J lost 4 bases, and 14 bases lay in between. The CDR3 sequence is 16 residues long. Germline V lookup: CDR1 MNHEY, CDR2 SVGAGI. DNA of the CDR3: TGTGCCAGCAGTTACGTCGCAGAAGTTCCCACCGGGGAGCTGTTTTTT. Translating gives CASSYVAEVPTGELFF.

In its sample, this clone is medium-sized. V and J are TRBV6-6 and TRBJ1-5; 7 bases align to TRBD1. Germline V gene lookup returns CDR1 MNHNY and CDR2 SVGAGI (reference sequence). CDR3 size: 15 residues. With V trimmed by 6 bases and J by 2 bases, 7 bases remained unmatched. The CDR3, as DNA: TGTGCCAGCAGGGGAGGGGGCGCGGGCAATCAGCCCCAGCATTTT. Its translation is CASRGGGAGNQPQHF.

This chain uses TRBV4-3 with TRBJ1-6; perhaps TRBD1 as D (6 bases). Trimming stripped 3 bases from V and 7 bases from J, with 10 bases between. The CDR3 is made up of 14 amino acids. Per germline, CDR1 LGHNA and CDR2 YSLEER. The chain's CDR3 is CASSQTGINSPLHF. The CDR3 coding sequence is TGCGCCAGCAGCCAGACAGGAATAAATTCACCCCTCCACTTT.

CDR3 bases: TGTGCCAGCAGCGAAGGGGGTAGCAATCAGCCCCAGCATTTT. Translation: CASSEGGSNQPQHF. V usage is TRBV7-8 and J usage is TRBJ1-5, with a tentative D call TRBD1 (6 bases). Germline V gives CDR1 SGHVS, CDR2 FQNEAQ. Between the trimmed V and J ends, which lost 5 bases and 0 bases, there was a span of 8 bases. The CDR3 has 14 amino acids.

The genes are TRBV5-1 and TRBJ1-4, with no clear D. This CDR3 has 17 amino acids. Trimming left V 0 bases short and J 0 bases short, with 12 bases between. The germline V gene encodes CDR1 SGHRS and CDR2 YFSETQ. CDR3 amino acids: CASSLGRKVATNEKLFF. The CDR3 DNA reads as TGCGCCAGCAGCTTGGGCAGAAAAGTTGCAACTAATGAAAAACTGTTTTTT.

The CDR3, as DNA: TGTGCCAGCAGTCGCGGGACCATAACAGATACGCAGTATTTT. This translates into CASSRGTITDTQYF. V is TRBV28 and J is TRBJ2-3, with a weak D call TRBD2 (6 bases). This CDR3 has 14 amino acids. V lost 5 bases and J 3 bases, leaving 12 bases between the germline ends. Germline lookup yields CDR1 MDHEN and CDR2 SYDVKM.

This clone is deemed medium-sized. J is TRBJ2-7 and V is TRBV19; tentative D call: TRBD1 (6 bases). This CDR3 spans 17 amino acids. Germline V CDR1 and CDR2: LNHDA, SQIVND (reference sequence). V was trimmed by 4 bases and J by 5 bases, leaving 24 bases between them. The CDR3: CASSKRGSNWGSNEQYF. The CDR3 nucleotides read TGTGCCAGTAGTAAGAGGGGGAGTAATTGGGGTTCCAACGAGCAGTACTTC.

This chain's CDR3 is CASSYSMDSETQYF. The CDR3 DNA sequence: TGTGCCAGCAGTTACTCGATGGATTCGGAGACCCAGTACTTC. V gene TRBV6-5 combines with J gene TRBJ2-5; D ambiguous. The V and J ends lost 0 bases and 5 bases respectively, with 10 bases between them. Germline V gene data show CDR1 as MNHEY and CDR2 as SVGAGI. The CDR3 covers 14 residues.

The chain joins TRBV7-2 to TRBJ1-4, with D possibly being TRBD1 (6 bases). Trimming removed 3 bases at V and 4 bases at J, with 21 bases between. The CDR3 totals 18 residues. Germline assignment: CDR1 SGHTA and CDR2 FQGNSA. This chain's CDR3 is CASSFSNRVRANNEKLFF. The DNA of the CDR3 is TGTGCCAGCAGCTTTAGCAACAGGGTTCGGGCCAATAATGAAAAACTGTTTTTT.